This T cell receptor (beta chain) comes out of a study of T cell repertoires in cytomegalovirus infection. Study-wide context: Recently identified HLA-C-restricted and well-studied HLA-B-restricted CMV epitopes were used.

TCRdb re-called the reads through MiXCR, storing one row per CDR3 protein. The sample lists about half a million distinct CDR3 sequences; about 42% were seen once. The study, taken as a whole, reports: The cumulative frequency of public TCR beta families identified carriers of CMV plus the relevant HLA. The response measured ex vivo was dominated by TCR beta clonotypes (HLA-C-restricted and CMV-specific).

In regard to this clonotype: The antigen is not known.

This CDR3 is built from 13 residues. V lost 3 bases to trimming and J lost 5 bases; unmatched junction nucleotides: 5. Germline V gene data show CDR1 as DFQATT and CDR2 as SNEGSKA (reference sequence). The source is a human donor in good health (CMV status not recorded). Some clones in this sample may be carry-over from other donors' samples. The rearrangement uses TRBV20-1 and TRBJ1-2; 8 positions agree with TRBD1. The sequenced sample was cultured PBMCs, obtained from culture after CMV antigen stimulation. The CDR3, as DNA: TGCAGTGCTAGGGCCGGGACAGGATATGGCTACACCTTC. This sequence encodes CSARAGTGYGYTF.